One sample yielded the 10 T cell receptor beta chains listed below, sequenced in a study of CD8 T cells in Susac syndrome. cDNA came from about 0.51 to 1 ug RNA primed by random hexamers. TCRdb called the immunoSEQ multiplex PCR reads again in MiXCR, with one record for every CDR3 protein. The repertoire holds about 200,000 distinct CDR3 sequences, with roughly 95% as singletons. Sequenced material: CD4+ T cells from PBMCs. The receptors here all came from a human donor in good health.

This chain connects TRBV2 to TRBJ1-5; 8 bases are shared with TRBD1. Germline V CDR1 and CDR2: SNHLY, FYNNEI. V lost 3 bases to trimming and J lost 6 bases; unmatched junction nucleotides: 7. This CDR3 has 15 residues. Here the CDR3 reads CASSDQGAQGQPQHF. The CDR3 bases are TGTGCCAGCAGTGATCAGGGGGCGCAAGGTCAGCCCCAGCATTTT.

The chain joins TRBV3-1 to TRBJ1-6; D remains ambiguous. CDR1 and CDR2 (germline): LGHDT, YNNKEL (reference sequence). V shed 4 bases and J shed 9 bases, with 13 bases lying between them. This CDR3 spans 14 amino acids. CDR3 protein: CASSLSGKFSPLHF. The DNA of the CDR3 is TGTGCCAGCAGCCTAAGCGGCAAGTTTTCACCCCTCCACTTT.

This chain links TRBV29-1 with TRBJ2-1, with D possibly being TRBD1 (5 bases). Germline V gives CDR1 SQVTM, CDR2 ANQGSEA. V was pared by 2 bases and J by 8 bases, with 13 bases between. This CDR3 contains 13 residues. CDR3 DNA: TGCAGCGTTGAATCCGACAGTCCGGATGAGCAGTTCTTC. Its translation is CSVESDSPDEQFF.

The genes are TRBV28 and TRBJ2-7; 9 bases align to TRBD1. Germline V gene data show CDR1 as MDHEN and CDR2 as SYDVKM. V lost 6 bases and J lost 8; bases outside the gene matches: 14. The CDR3 contains 15 residues. CDR3 residues: CASSDPGTGFFKQYV. As DNA, the CDR3 is TGTGCCAGCAGCGACCCCGGGACAGGGTTCTTTAAGCAGTACGTC.

This rearrangement joins TRBV20-1 to TRBJ1-2; the D gene is possibly TRBD1 (5 bases). V lost 5 bases and J lost 4, with 8 bases in between. Germline assignment: CDR1 DFQATT and CDR2 SNEGSKA (reference sequence). This CDR3 comprises 11 residues. CDR3 in DNA: TGCAGTGCTGGGGCAGGCTATGGCTACACCTTC. Residues: CSAGAGYGYTF.

The chain links TRBV3-1 to TRBJ1-2, with unresolved D. The V end lost 6 bases, the J end lost 6 bases, and 14 bases lay between the germline ends. CDR1 is LGHDT, CDR2 YNNKEL, per germline (reference sequence). CDR3 length equals 13 residues. In DNA, the CDR3 is TGTGCCAGCAGGGACGATAAAAGCCATGGCTACACCTTC. Translating gives CASRDDKSHGYTF.

The rearrangement uses TRBV3-1 and TRBJ2-1, with TRBD2 matching 9 bases. There are 16 residues in the CDR3. V shed 4 bases, J shed 6 bases, and the junction held 10 bases outside the gene matches. Germline V lookup: CDR1 LGHDT, CDR2 YNNKEL (reference sequence). The CDR3 DNA is TGTGCCAGCAGCCCCCGTTGGCTAGCGGGGACCAATGAGCAGTTCTTC. This translates into CASSPRWLAGTNEQFF.

The V call is TRBV27, the J call TRBJ1-2, with D possibly being TRBD1 (6 bases). V lost 3 bases to trimming and J lost 5 bases, with 13 bases between them. The germline CDR1 and CDR2 sequences are MNHEY and SMNVEV (reference sequence). The CDR3 runs to 14 residues. The CDR3: CASSFGQRSYGYTF. The CDR3 DNA is TGTGCCAGCAGTTTCGGACAGAGAAGTTATGGCTACACCTTC.

The chain has TRBV9 and TRBJ1-1; the D gene is possibly TRBD1 (5 bases). The CDR3 covers 14 residues. Trimming shortened V by 4 bases and J by 6 bases, and 16 bases separated the two germline ends. The V gene's germline CDR1 is SGDLS and CDR2 YYNGEE. This chain's CDR3 is CASSTELGEPEAFF. CDR3 coding DNA: TGTGCCAGCAGCACAGAATTAGGGGAGCCTGAAGCTTTCTTT.

This chain joins TRBV24-1 and TRBJ2-3, with 8 bases that match TRBD1. The germline V gene has CDR1 KGHDR and CDR2 SFDVKD. The CDR3 is 16 amino acids. J was trimmed by 2 bases and V by 4 bases; bases with no gene match: 7. In DNA form, the CDR3 reads TGTGCCACCAGTGACCCTGGGACAGGACTCACAGATACGCAGTATTTT. Translating gives CATSDPGTGLTDTQYF.